This T cell receptor (beta chain) was profiled in a study of cytomegalovirus exposure and HLA in healthy donors. Study-level background: The same platform was used for the 120 validation repertoires and the approximately 670 first-cohort repertoires, a later analysis reported.

Between the trimmed V and J ends, which lost 3 bases and 5 bases, there was a span of 8 bases. CDR1 is ENHRY and CDR2 is SYGVKD in the germline V gene. This CDR3 is built from 13 residues. Clones were sequenced by immunoSEQ multiplex PCR, and TCRdb holds only the in-frame ones, with some missing. The sample gives some 170,000 clones, approximately 89% of which show up once; just over 4% is in the top ten. What was sequenced was PBMCs. The TCR originated in a man between 18 and 35 years old in good health and CMV-seropositive. V usage is TRBV10-3 and J usage is TRBJ2-1; D ambiguous. Here the CDR3 reads CAISDRGDNEQFF. For the CDR3, the DNA is TGTGCCATCAGTGATCGAGGAGACAATGAGCAGTTCTTC.